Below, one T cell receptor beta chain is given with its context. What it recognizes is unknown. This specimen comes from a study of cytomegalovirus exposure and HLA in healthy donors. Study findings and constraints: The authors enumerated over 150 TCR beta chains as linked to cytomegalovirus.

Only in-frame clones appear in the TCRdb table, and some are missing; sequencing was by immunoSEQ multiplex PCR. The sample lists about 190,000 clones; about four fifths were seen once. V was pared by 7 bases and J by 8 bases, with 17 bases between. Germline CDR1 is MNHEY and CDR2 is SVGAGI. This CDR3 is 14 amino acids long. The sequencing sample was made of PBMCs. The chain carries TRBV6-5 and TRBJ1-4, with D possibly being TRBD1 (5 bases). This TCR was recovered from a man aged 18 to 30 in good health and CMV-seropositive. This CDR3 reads CASKRGWGEEKLFF. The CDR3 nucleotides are TGTGCCAGCAAGCGGGGGTGGGGGGAAGAAAAACTGTTTTTT.